The 8 T cell receptor beta chains below all came from one sample that was sequenced in a study of cytomegalovirus exposure and HLA in healthy donors. A multiplex PCR was run with 60 Vbeta primers and 13 Jbeta primers. Repertoires were generated with immunoSEQ multiplex PCR, while TCRdb's copy carries only in-frame clones and drops some. The sample has about 140,000 clones, less than 80% seen once; the top ten hold roughly 8.8%. Input material: PBMCs. The receptors were gathered from a woman in her fifties or sixties in good health and CMV-seropositive.

The genes are TRBV5-1 and TRBJ2-5, with unresolved D. The germline V gene has CDR1 SGHRS and CDR2 YFSETQ. The CDR3 runs to 14 residues. Trimming pared 0 bases from V and 2 bases from J, leaving 8 bases between. The DNA for the CDR3 is TGCGCCAGCAGCTTGGACCCAGGACAAGAGACCCAGTACTTC. This translates into CASSLDPGQETQYF.

The chain couples TRBV29-1 to TRBJ2-2; D perhaps matches TRBD2 (7 bases). Germline V lookup: CDR1 SQVTM, CDR2 ANQGSEA. The CDR3 length is 11 residues. For the CDR3, the DNA is TGCAGTGGGAGGGGGACCGGGGAGCTGTTTTTT. It is translated as CSGRGTGELFF.

The genes are TRBV6-5 and TRBJ2-3, with 7 positions matching TRBD1. V lost 7 bases to trimming and J lost 6 bases; unmatched junction nucleotides: 7. Germline loops: CDR1 MNHEY, CDR2 SVGAGI. The CDR3 is 13 amino acids. DNA for the CDR3: TGTGCCAGCACGAGACAGGGATGGGATACGCAGTATTTT. This gives the protein CASTRQGWDTQYF.

This chain uses TRBV2 with TRBJ2-4; 15 bases fit TRBD2. After removal of 8 bases from V and 8 bases from J, the junction contained 1 base not matched to a gene. This CDR3 spans 13 amino acids. The germline V gene has CDR1 SNHLY and CDR2 FYNNEI. The CDR3: CASRTSGGDIQYF. The CDR3 bases are TGTGCCAGCCGGACTAGCGGGGGGGACATTCAGTACTTC.

The gene calls are TRBV19 and TRBJ1-5, with D tentatively TRBD1 (5 bases). The ends were cut back, 3 bases at V and 0 bases at J, with 12 bases in the middle. This CDR3 has 16 residues. CDR1 LNHDA and CDR2 SQIVND come from the germline V gene (reference sequence). This chain's CDR3 is CASSISTGYSNQPQHF. DNA for the CDR3: TGTGCCAGTAGTATCAGCACAGGCTATAGCAATCAGCCCCAGCATTTT.

The genes are TRBV7-3 and TRBJ1-2, with a weak D call TRBD1 (6 bases). V shed 4 bases and J shed 7 bases, with 16 bases lying between them. Germline-derived CDR1 and CDR2 are SGHTA and FQGTGA. There are 14 residues in the CDR3. The CDR3 protein is CASSYPERGGGYTF. The CDR3 nucleotides are TGTGCCAGCAGCTATCCGGAGAGGGGGGGTGGCTACACCTTC.

With respect to this clone: A junction boundary mismatches the germline segment, possibly from a read error. Here the CDR3 reads CASSFLGTGAGANGLTF. CDR3 nucleotide sequence: TGCGCCAGCAGCTTTCTGGGGACAGGGGCTGGGGCCAACGGCCTGACTTTC. This chain uses TRBV5-1 with TRBJ2-6, with TRBD1 identical over 10 bases. The CDR3 length is 17 residues. CDR1 is SGHRS and CDR2 is YFSETQ in the germline V gene.

This chain uses TRBV4-3 with TRBJ2-1; the match to TRBD1 covers 10 bases. Germline loops: CDR1 LGHNA, CDR2 YSLEER. The CDR3 has 16 amino acids. V shed 0 bases, J shed 4 bases, and the junction held 3 bases outside the gene matches. The CDR3 region is CASSQDGGQGYNEQFF. The CDR3 region has the DNA TGCGCCAGCAGCCAAGATGGGGGACAGGGGTACAATGAGCAGTTCTTC.